The clone carrying this T cell receptor (beta chain) was seen more than once but under ten times. The J segment lost 1 base and the V segment lost 3 bases, leaving 7 bases of the junction unmatched. The CDR3 runs 15 residues. The germline gives CDR1 DFQATT, CDR2 SNEGSKA (reference sequence). In TCRdb, the 5' RACE reads were re-called with MiXCR into one record per CDR3 protein. The table includes some 28,000 distinct CDR3 sequences, around 6% detected once. The sample originates from a study of early T cells in non-severe SARS-CoV-2 infection. The clonotype comes from an adult who was a healthcare worker with PCR-confirmed SARS-CoV-2 infection or an uninfected control (not recorded which). The chain couples TRBV20-1 to TRBJ2-3, with 7 bases that match TRBD2. The sample comprised whole blood. The CDR3 sequence is CSASDGLAGTDTQYF. The CDR3 DNA is TGCAGTGCTAGCGACGGGCTAGCGGGCACAGATACGCAGTATTTT.